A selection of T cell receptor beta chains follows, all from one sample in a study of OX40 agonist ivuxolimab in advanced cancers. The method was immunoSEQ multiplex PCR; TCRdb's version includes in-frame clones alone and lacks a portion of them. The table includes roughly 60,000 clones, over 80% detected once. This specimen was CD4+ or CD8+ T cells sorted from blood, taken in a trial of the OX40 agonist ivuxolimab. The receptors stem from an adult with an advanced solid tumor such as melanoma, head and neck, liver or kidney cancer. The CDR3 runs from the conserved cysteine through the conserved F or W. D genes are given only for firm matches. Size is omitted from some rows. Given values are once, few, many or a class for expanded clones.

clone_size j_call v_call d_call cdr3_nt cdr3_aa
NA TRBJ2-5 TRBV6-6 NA TGTGCCAGCAGATTATTCCGACAAGAGACCCAGTACTTC CASRLFRQETQYF
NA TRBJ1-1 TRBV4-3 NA TGCGCCAGCAGCCAAACGGTTTTGAGTGAAGCTTTCTTT CASSQTVLSEAFF
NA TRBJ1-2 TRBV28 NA TGTGCCAGCAGTTTATGGGCAGGGACACGGAAATCCAACTATGGCTACACCTTC CASSLWAGTRKSNYGYTF
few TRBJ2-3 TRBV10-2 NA TGCGCCAGCAGTGATGGGGGGGCCACAGATACGCAGTATTTT CASSDGGATDTQYF
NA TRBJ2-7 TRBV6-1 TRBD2 TGTGCCAGCAGTGATTTGGGGGGAGGGTACGAGCAGTACTTC CASSDLGGGYEQYF
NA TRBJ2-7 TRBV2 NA TGTGCCAGCAGTGGGGCGGGTCGGCAGTACTTC CASSGAGRQYF
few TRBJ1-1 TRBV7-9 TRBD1 TGTGCCAGCAGCTACGGACAGGATGGGAAAGCTTTCTTT CASSYGQDGKAFF
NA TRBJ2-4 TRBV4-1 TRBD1 TGCGCCAGCAGCCAAGACCGGACAGGCATTGGCTCTCTAGCCAAAAACATTCAGTACTTC CASSQDRTGIGSLAKNIQYF
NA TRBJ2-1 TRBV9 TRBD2 TGTGCCAGCAGCGCCAGACTAGCGGCCTACAATGAGCAGTTCTTC CASSARLAAYNEQFF
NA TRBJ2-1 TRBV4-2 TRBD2 TGTGCCAGCAGCCAAGATTATCTCGGGACTAGCGTTAGGAATGAGCAGTTCTTC CASSQDYLGTSVRNEQFF
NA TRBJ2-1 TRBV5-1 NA TGCGCCAGCAGCCATGATATAAGGGCGGACAATGAGCAGTTCTTC CASSHDIRADNEQFF
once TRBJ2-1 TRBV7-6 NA TGTGCCAGCAGCCCTCAGGAGTACAATGAGCAGTTCTTC CASSPQEYNEQFF
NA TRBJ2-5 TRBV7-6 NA TGTGCCAGCAGCTTAGCAGGGGAGACCCAGTACTTC CASSLAGETQYF
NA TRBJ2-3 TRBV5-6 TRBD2 TGTGCCAGCAGCTCCACCTTGGGAGCGGGATGGGATACGCAGTATTTT CASSSTLGAGWDTQYF
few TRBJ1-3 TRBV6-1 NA TGTGCCAGCCACTTGGAGGGAAACACCATATATTTT CASHLEGNTIYF
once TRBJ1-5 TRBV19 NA TGTGCCAGTAGTATATCGTCAGACAATCAGCCCCAGCATTTT CASSISSDNQPQHF
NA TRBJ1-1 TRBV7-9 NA TGTGCCAGCAGCGTCAAGGGAGGGGGGGACACTGAAGCTTTCTTT CASSVKGGGDTEAFF
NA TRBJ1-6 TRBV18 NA TGTGCCAGCTCACCAAGGGGTAGGAGCTCCTATAATTCACCCCTCCACTTT CASSPRGRSSYNSPLHF
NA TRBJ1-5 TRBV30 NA TGTGCCTGGAGTGCAGGGGATCATCAGCCCCAGCATTTT CAWSAGDHQPQHF
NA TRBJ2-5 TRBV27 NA TGTGCCAGCAGTATCTCTCGACAGGGAGGGGAGACCCAGTACTTC CASSISRQGGETQYF
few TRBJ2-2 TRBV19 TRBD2 TGTGCCAGTAGTATGGGTAGCGGGGGCTCGAACACCGGGGAGCTGTTTTTT CASSMGSGGSNTGELFF
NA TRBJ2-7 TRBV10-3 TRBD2 TGTGCCATCAGTGAGTCCCCTACTAGCGGGCGAAACGAGCAGTACTTC CAISESPTSGRNEQYF
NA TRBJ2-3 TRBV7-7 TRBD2 TGTGCCTCCTCCCACGGGGGGGCCACAGATACGCAGTATTTT CASSHGGATDTQYF
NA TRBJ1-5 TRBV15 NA TGTGCCACCAGCAGAGTATCAGGGGGCAATCAGCCCCAGCATTTT CATSRVSGGNQPQHF
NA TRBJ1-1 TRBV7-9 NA TGTGCCAGCAGCTTGGGCACTGAAGCTTTCTTT CASSLGTEAFF
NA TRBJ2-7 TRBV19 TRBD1 TGTGCCAGTAGTATAGGGGTGGACAGGCCCCTCTCCTACGAGCAGTACTTC CASSIGVDRPLSYEQYF
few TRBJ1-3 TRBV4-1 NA TGCGCCAGCAGCCAGGGGCTGAGAGGAAACACCATATATTTT CASSQGLRGNTIYF
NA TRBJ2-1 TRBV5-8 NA TGTGCCAGCAGCTTGGTAGGGGGGAACAGCAATGAGCAGTTCTTC CASSLVGGNSNEQFF
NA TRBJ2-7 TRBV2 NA TGTGCCAGCACCAACCCTGGCTCAAGCTACGAGCAGTACTTC CASTNPGSSYEQYF
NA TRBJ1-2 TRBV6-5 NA TGTGCCAGCAGTAACGTCGGGCTAGGGGGCTACACCTTC CASSNVGLGGYTF
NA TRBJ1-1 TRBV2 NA TGTGCCAGCAGTGAAGCGGGGAGGTACACTGAAGCTTTCTTT CASSEAGRYTEAFF
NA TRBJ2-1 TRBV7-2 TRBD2 TGTGCCAGCAGACCTCCGGGACTAGAGGATAATGAGCAGTTCTTC CASRPPGLEDNEQFF
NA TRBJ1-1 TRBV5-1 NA TGCGCCAGCAGGGCAGACTCCATGAACACTGAAGCTTTCTTT CASRADSMNTEAFF
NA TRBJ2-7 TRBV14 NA TGTGCCAGCAGCCAACAGGGACTGGGCTACGAGCAGTACTTC CASSQQGLGYEQYF
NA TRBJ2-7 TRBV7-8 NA TGTGCCAGCAGTGCAGGGCCTCTCGAGCAGTACTTC CASSAGPLEQYF
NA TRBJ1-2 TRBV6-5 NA TGTGCCAGCGCCCCCGATAGCGGAAATGGCTACACCTTC CASAPDSGNGYTF
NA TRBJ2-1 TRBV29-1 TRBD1 TGCAGCGTGGGGGGGGACAGGGCGTACAATGAGCAGTTCTTC CSVGGDRAYNEQFF
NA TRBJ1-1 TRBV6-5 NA TGTGCCAGCAGTTACTCGATAGGGGCTTGGAACACTGAAGCTTTCTTT CASSYSIGAWNTEAFF
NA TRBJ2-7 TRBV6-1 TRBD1 TGTGCCAGCAGTGCCATGGGACAGGGCACCTACGAGCAGTACTTC CASSAMGQGTYEQYF
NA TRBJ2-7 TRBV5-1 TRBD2 TGCGCCAGCAGCTCGGGACTAGCGGGGGAGCAGTACTTC CASSSGLAGEQYF
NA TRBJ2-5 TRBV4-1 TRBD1 TGCGCCAGCAGCCAACCCATCCGGGACAGGGGGCGTGAGACCCAGTACTTC CASSQPIRDRGRETQYF
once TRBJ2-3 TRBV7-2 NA TGTGCCAGCAGCGTGGGGGGGCTGTGGGATACGCAGTATTTT CASSVGGLWDTQYF
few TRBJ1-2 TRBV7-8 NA TGTGCCAGCAGCCCAACCCGCGGGACACCCTATGGCTACACCTTC CASSPTRGTPYGYTF
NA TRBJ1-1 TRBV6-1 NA TGTGCCAGCAGGGTAACAGGGAGGGACACTGAAGCTTTCTTT CASRVTGRDTEAFF
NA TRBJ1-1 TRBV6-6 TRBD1 TGTGCCAGTGGGACAGCCGTGAAAGCTTTCTTT CASGTAVKAFF
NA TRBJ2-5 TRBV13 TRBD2 TGTGCCAGCAGCTTACGATCGGGGGGAGAGACCCAGTACTTC CASSLRSGGETQYF
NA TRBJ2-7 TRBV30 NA TGTGCCTGGAGTCCAGGCATAGCCGCCTACGAGCAGTACTTC CAWSPGIAAYEQYF
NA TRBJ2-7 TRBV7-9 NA TGTGCCAGCAGCTTAGGCGCAAGCGGCAATTACTACGAGCAGTACTTC CASSLGASGNYYEQYF
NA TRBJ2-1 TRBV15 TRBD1 TGTGCCACCAGCAGAGCAGGGACAGGGCGTAGGAATGAGCAGTTCTTC CATSRAGTGRRNEQFF
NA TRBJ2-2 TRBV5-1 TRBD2 TGCGCCAGCAGCTTGTGGGCTAGCGGGGGGGCGAACACCGGGGAGCTGTTTTTT CASSLWASGGANTGELFF
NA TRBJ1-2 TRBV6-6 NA TGTGCCAGCAGTCCCTCTCCCGGAAACTATGGCTACACCTTC CASSPSPGNYGYTF
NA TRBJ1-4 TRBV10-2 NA TGCGCCAGCAGTAAGAACTTTAAGTCCGGGGGAAATGAAAAACTGTTTTTT CASSKNFKSGGNEKLFF
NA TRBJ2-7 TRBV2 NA TGTGCCAGCACCGACAGCGGGTGGGGCGGGGGCCCCTTGCGGGAGCAGTACTTC CASTDSGWGGGPLREQYF
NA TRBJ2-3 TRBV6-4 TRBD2 TGTGCCAGCAGCCCACTAGCGGGGGATCACACAGATACGCAGTATTTT CASSPLAGDHTDTQYF
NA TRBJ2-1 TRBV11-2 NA TGTGCCAGCAGCTTGATGGACTCCTACAATGAGCAGTTCTTC CASSLMDSYNEQFF